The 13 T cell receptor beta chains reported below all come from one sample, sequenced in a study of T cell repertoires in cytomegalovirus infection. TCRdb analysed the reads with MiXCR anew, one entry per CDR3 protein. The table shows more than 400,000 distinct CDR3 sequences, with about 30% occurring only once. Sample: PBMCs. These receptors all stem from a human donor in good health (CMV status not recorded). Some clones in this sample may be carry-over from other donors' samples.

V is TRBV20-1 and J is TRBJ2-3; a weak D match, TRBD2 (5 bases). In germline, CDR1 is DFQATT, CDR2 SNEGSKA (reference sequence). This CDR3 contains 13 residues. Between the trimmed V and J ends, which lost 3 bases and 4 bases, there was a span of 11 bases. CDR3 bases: TGCAGTGCTAGCTTGCCTAGCCCAGATACGCAGTATTTT. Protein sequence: CSASLPSPDTQYF.

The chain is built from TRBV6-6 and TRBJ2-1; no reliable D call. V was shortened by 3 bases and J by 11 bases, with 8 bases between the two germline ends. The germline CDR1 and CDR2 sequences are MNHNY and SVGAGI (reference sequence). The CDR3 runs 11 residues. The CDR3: CASSYGGQQFF. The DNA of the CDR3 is TGTGCCAGCAGTTATGGCGGTCAGCAGTTCTTC.

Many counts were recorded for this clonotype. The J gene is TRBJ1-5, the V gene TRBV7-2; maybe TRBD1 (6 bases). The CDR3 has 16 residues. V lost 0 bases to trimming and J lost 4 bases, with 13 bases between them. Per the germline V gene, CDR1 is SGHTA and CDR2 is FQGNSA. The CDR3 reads CASSLALRGGNQPQHF. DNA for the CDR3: TGTGCCAGCAGCTTAGCTTTGAGGGGGGGAAATCAGCCCCAGCATTTT.

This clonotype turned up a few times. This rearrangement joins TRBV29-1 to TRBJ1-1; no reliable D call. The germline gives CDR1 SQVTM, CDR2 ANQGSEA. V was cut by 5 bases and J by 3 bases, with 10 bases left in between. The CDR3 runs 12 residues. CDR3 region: CSVNTEYTEAFF. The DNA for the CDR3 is TGCAGCGTTAACACGGAATACACTGAAGCTTTCTTT.

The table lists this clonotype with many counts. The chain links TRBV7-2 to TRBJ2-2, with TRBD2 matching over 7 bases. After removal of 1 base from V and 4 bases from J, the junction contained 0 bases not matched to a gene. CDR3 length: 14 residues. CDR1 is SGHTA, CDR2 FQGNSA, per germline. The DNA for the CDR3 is TGTGCCAGCAGCTTAGGACTAGCCACCGGGGAGCTGTTTTTT. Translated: CASSLGLATGELFF.

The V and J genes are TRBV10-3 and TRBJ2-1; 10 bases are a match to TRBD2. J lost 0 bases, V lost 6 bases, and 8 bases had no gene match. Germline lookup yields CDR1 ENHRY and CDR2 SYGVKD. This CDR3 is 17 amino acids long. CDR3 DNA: TGTGCCATCAGCCAAACTAGCGGGGAACACTCCTACAATGAGCAGTTCTTC. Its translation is CAISQTSGEHSYNEQFF.

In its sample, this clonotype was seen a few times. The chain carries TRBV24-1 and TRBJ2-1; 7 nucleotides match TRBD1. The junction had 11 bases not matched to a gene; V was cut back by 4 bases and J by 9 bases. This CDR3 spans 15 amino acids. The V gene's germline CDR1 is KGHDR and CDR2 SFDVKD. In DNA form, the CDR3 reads TGTGCCACCAGTGACTCGACAGGGCCTTCCGGTGAGCAGTTCTTC. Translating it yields CATSDSTGPSGEQFF.

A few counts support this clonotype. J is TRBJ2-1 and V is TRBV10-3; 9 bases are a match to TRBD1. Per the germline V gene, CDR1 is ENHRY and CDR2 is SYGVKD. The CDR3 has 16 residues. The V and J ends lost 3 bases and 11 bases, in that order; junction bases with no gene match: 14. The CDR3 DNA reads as TGTGCCATCAGTGACCCTAAAGGGGGACAGGGAAGAAAGCAGTTCTTC. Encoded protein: CAISDPKGGQGRKQFF.

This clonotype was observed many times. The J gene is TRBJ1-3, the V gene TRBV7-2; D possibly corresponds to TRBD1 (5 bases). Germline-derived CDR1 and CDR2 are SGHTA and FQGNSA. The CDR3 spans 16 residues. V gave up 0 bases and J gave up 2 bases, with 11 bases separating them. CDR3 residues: CASSLAGRGTGNTIYF. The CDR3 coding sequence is TGTGCCAGCAGCTTAGCGGGGAGGGGAACTGGAAACACCATATATTTT.

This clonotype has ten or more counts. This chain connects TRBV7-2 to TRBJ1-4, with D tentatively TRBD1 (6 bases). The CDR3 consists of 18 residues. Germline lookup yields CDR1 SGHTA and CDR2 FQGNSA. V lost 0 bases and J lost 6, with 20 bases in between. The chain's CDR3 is CASSLAYRRPGEYEKLFF. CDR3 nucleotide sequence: TGTGCCAGCAGCTTAGCTTACAGGAGGCCAGGGGAATATGAAAAACTGTTTTTT.

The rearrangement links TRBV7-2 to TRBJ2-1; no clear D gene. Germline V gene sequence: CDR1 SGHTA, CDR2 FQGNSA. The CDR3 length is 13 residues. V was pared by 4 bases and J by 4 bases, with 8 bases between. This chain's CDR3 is CASSSYSYNEQFF. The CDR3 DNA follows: TGTGCCAGCAGCTCCTACTCTTACAATGAGCAGTTCTTC.

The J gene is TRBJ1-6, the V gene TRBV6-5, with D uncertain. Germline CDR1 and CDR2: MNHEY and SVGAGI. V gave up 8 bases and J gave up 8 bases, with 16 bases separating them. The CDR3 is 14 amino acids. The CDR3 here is CASYPGPNHSPLHF. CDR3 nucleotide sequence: TGTGCCAGCTACCCTGGACCGAATCATTCACCCCTCCACTTT.

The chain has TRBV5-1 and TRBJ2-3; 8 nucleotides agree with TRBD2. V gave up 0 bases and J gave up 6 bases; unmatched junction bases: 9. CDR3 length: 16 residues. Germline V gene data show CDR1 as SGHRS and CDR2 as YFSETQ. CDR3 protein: CASSLAGSGSEDTQYF. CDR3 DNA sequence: TGCGCCAGCAGCTTGGCCGGGAGCGGGAGTGAGGATACGCAGTATTTT.